This TCR beta chain was observed in a study of blood T cell repertoires in COVID-19. Study in general: The United States, Italy and Spain provided the acute and convalescent COVID-19 samples. In each case, the material was cDNA or gDNA derived from T cells, B-cell-depleted T cells, or PBMCs.

Per the original data handling: Reference gene primer amplification in the assay estimated nucleated cell counts. The protocol was immunoSEQ multiplex PCR, while the TCRdb copy is restricted to in-frame clones and leaves out a portion. The D gene and trimming were derived from the DNA, and the V and J assignments and clone size from that table. The repertoire holds around 370,000 clones, with around 90% as singletons. The specimen was peripheral blood. This receptor was identified in a man between 18 and 29 years old with active or convalescent COVID-19.

The CDR3 region is CASSANTYNEQFF. CDR3 coding DNA: TGTGCCAGCAGCGCGAACACGTACAATGAGCAGTTCTTC. The rearrangement uses TRBV9 and TRBJ2-1; D is ambiguous. V gave up 3 bases and J gave up 4 bases, with 8 bases separating them. The CDR3 is 13 residues long. From germline, CDR1 is SGDLS and CDR2 YYNGEE. Full variable domain (missing parts from reference TRBV9 and TRBJ2-1): DSGVTQTPKHLITATGQRVTLRCSPRSGDLSVYWYQQSLDQGLQFLIQYYNGEERAKGNILERFSAQQFPDLHSELNLSSLELGDSALYFCASSANTYNEQFFGPGTRLTVL.